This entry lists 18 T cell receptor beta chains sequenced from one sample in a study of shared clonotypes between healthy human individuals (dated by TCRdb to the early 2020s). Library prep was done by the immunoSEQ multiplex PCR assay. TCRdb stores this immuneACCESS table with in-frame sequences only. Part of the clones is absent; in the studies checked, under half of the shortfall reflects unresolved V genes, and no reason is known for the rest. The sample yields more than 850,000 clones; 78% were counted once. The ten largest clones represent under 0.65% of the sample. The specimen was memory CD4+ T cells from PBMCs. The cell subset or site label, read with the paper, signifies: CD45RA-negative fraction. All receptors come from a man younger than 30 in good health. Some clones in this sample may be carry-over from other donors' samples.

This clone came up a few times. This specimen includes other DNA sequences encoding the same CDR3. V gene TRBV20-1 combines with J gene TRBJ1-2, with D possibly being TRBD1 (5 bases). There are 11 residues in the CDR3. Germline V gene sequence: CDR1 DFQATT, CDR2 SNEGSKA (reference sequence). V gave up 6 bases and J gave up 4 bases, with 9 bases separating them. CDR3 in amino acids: CSATGTYGYTF. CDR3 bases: TGCAGTGCAACAGGTACCTATGGCTACACCTTC.

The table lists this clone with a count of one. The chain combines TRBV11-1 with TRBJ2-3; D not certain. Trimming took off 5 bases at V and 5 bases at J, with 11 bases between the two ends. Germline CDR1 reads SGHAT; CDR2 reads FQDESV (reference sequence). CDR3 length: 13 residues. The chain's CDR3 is CASSLGNRDTQYF. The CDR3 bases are TGTGCCAGCAGCCTTGGGAACCGAGATACGCAGTATTTT.

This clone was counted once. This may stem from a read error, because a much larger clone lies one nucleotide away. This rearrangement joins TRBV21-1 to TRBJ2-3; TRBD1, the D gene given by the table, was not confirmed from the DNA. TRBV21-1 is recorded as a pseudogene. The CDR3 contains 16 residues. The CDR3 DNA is TGTGCCAACAGCAACCGGGACAGGTCAAGCACAGATACGCAGTATTTT. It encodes CANSNRDRSSTDTQYF.

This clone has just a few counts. The CDR3 DNA reads TGTGCCAGCATCGACCCAGGGGGCGGTGATGGCTACACCTTC. Protein: CASIDPGGGDGYTF. The J gene is TRBJ1-2, the V gene TRBV28; 8 positions match TRBD1. The length of the CDR3 is 14 residues. The germline V gene has CDR1 MDHEN and CDR2 SYDVKM. J lost 6 bases, V lost 7 bases, and 10 bases had no gene match.

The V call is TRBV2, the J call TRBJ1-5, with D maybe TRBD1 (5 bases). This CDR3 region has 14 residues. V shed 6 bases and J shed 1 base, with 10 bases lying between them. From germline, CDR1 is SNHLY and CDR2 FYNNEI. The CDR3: CASRAGVSNQPQHF. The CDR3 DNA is TGTGCCAGCAGGGCGGGGGTAAGCAATCAGCCCCAGCATTTT. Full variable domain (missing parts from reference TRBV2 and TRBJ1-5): EPEVTQTPSHQVTQMGQEVILRCVPISNHLYFYWYRQILGQKVEFLVSFYNNEISEKSEIFDDQFSVERPDGSNFTLKIRSTKLEDSAMYFCASRAGVSNQPQHFGDGTRLSIL.

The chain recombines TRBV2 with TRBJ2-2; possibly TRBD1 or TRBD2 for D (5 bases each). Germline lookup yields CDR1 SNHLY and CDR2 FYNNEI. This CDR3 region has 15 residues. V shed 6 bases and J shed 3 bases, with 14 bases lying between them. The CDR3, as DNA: TGTGCCAGCAGGTGGGACGGAGATTACACCGGGGAGCTGTTTTTT. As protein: CASRWDGDYTGELFF.

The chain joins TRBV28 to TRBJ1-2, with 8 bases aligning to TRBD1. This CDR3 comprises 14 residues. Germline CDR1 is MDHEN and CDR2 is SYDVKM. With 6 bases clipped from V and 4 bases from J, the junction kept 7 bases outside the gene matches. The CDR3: CASSSPTGVYGYTF. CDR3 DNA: TGTGCCAGCAGCAGTCCGACAGGGGTCTATGGCTACACCTTC.

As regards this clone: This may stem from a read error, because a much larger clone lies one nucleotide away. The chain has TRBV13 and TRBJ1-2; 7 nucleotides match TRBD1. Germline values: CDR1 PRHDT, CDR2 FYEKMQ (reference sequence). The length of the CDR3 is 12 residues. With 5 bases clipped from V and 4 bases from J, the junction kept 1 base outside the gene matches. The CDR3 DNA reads TGTGCCAGCAGCCGGGACAGCTATGGCTACACCTTC. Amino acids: CASSRDSYGYTF. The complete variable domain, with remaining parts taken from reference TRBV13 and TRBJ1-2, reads AAGVIQSPRHLIKEKRETATLKCYPIPRHDTVYWYQQGPGQDPQFLISFYEKMQSDKGSIPDRFSAQQFSDYHSELNMSSLELGDSALYFCASSRDSYGYTFGSGTRLTVV.

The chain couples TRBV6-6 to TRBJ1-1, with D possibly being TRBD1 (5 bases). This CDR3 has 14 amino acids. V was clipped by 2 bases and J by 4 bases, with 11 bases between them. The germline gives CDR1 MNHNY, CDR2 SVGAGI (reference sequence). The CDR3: CASSYEGRGTEAFF. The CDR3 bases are TGTGCCAGCAGTTACGAGGGGCGGGGCACTGAAGCTTTCTTT.

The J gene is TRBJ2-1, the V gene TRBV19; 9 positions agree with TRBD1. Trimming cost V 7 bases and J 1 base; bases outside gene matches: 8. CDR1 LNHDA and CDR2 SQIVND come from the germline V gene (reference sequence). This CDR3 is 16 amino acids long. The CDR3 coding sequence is TGTGCCAGTAAACCGGGACAGGGTGGATCCTACAATGAGCAGTTCTTC. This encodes CASKPGQGGSYNEQFF.

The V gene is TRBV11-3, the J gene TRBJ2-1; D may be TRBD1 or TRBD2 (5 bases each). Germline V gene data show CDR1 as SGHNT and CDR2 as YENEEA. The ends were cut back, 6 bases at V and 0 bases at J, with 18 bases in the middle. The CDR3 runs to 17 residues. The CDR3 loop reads CASSWTLSSGSYNEQFF. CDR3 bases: TGTGCCAGCAGTTGGACACTCTCCAGCGGCTCCTACAATGAGCAGTTCTTC. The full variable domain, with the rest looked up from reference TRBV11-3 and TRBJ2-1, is EAGVVQSPRYKIIEKKQPVAFWCNPISGHNTLYWYLQNLGQGPELLIRYENEEAVDDSQLPKDRFSAERLKGVDSTLKIQPAELGDSAVYLCASSWTLSSGSYNEQFFGPGTRLTVL.

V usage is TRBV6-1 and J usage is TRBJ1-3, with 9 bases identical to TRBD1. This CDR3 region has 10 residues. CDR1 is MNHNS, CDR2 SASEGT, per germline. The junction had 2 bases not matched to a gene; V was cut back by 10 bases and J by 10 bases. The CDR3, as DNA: TGTGCCATGGGGACAGGGACCATATATTTT. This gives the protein CAMGTGTIYF.

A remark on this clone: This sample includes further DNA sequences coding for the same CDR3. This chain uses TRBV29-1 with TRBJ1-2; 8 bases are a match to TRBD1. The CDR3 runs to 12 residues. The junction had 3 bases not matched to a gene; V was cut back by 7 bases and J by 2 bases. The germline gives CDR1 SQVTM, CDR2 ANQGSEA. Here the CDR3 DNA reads TGCAGCGCCGACAGGGGCAACTATGGCTACACCTTC. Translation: CSADRGNYGYTF.

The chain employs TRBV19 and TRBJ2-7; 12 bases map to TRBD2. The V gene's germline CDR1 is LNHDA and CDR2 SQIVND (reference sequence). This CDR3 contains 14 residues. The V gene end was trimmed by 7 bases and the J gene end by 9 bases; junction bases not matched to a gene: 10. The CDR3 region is CASNLGTSGSGQYF. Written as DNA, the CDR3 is TGTGCCAGTAACCTCGGGACTAGCGGGTCAGGGCAGTACTTC.

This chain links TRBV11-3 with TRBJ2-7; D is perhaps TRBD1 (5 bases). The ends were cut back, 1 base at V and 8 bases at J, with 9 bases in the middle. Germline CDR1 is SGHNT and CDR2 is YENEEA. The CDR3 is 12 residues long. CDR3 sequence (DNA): TGTGCCAGCAGCTTAGGGCCAGGGAAGCAGTACTTC. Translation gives CASSLGPGKQYF. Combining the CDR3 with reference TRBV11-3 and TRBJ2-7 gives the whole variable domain EAGVVQSPRYKIIEKKQPVAFWCNPISGHNTLYWYLQNLGQGPELLIRYENEEAVDDSQLPKDRFSAERLKGVDSTLKIQPAELGDSAVYLCASSLGPGKQYFGPGTRLTVT.

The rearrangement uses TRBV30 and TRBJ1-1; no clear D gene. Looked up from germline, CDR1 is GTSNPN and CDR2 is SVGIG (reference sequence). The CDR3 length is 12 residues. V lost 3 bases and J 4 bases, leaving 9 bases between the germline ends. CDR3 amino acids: CAWSRHSTEAFF. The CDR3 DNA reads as TGTGCCTGGAGCCGACATTCCACTGAAGCTTTCTTT.

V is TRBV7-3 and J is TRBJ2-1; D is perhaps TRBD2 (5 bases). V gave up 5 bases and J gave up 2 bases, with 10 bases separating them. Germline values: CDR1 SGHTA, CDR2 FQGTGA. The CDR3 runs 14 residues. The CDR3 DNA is TGTGCCAGCAGCCCCCAGCGGACCTACAATGAGCAGTTCTTC. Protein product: CASSPQRTYNEQFF.

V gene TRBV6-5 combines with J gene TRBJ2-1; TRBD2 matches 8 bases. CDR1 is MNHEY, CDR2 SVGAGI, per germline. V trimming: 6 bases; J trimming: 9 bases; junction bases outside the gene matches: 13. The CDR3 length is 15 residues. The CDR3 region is CASRLTGGPPGEQFF. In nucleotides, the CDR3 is TGTGCCAGCAGGCTGACGGGAGGGCCCCCGGGTGAGCAGTTCTTC.